This entry lists 25 T cell receptor beta chains sequenced from one sample in a study of shared clonotypes between healthy human individuals. This table comes from immunoSEQ multiplex PCR, and its TCRdb copy is limited to in-frame clones, with some not included. The sample comprises under 1,100,000 clones, approximately 80% of which are singletons, and roughly 0.55% rests with the top ten. Sequencing input: memory CD4+ T cells from PBMCs. Subset reported: CD45RA-negative fraction. The receptors here all came from a man aged 18 to 29 in good health. Some clones in this sample may be carry-over from other donors' samples.

For this clone: A much larger clone differs by one base, so this may be a read error. Other nucleotide sequences from this sample produce the same CDR3. The V gene is TRBV13, the J gene TRBJ1-1, with a possible D match to TRBD1 (5 bases). Germline CDR1 is PRHDT and CDR2 is FYEKMQ (reference sequence). The CDR3 consists of 18 residues. CDR3 loop: CASSLGLRPGRGDTEAFF. The DNA of the CDR3 is TGCGCCAGCAGCTTAGGCCTAAGGCCAGGGAGGGGTGATACTGAAGCTTTCTTT.

CDR3 sequence reads: CASSASGTEGNQPQHF. CDR3 DNA sequence: TGTGCCAGCAGTGCCTCCGGGACAGAGGGCAATCAGCCCCAGCATTTT. The rearrangement links TRBV6-4 to TRBJ1-5, with 7 bases identical to TRBD1. The CDR3 totals 16 residues. Germline V CDR1 and CDR2: MRHNA, SNTAGT. Trimming took 4 bases from V and 2 from J; bases not matched to a gene: 8.

The J gene is TRBJ1-5, the V gene TRBV15; D is unclear. V lost 1 base, J lost 3 bases, and 7 bases lay in between. The CDR3 is 14 amino acids. Germline loops: CDR1 LNHNV, CDR2 YYDKDF (reference sequence). DNA of the CDR3: TGTGCCACCAGCAGAGGAGGGTACAATCAGCCCCAGCATTTT. Translating it yields CATSRGGYNQPQHF.

This clone is a singleton in its sample. J is TRBJ2-7 and V is TRBV6-1; D call uncertain. Deletions cut 0 bases from V and 6 bases from J, with 12 bases between. The germline CDR1 and CDR2 sequences are MNHNS and SASEGT. CDR3 length: 14 residues. The CDR3 DNA reads as TGTGCCAGCAGTGAAGCCGGGTACGGGTTCGAGCAGTACTTC. This sequence encodes CASSEAGYGFEQYF.

This sequence joins TRBV28 and TRBJ1-1, with D unclear. V was shortened by 6 bases and J by 0 bases, with 8 bases between the two germline ends. Germline CDR1 reads MDHEN; CDR2 reads SYDVKM. The length of the CDR3 is 13 residues. This chain's CDR3 is CASSGWMNTEAFF. The CDR3 nucleotides read TGTGCCAGCAGCGGGTGGATGAACACTGAAGCTTTCTTT.

Points on this clone: The sample contains more than one DNA sequence encoding this CDR3. The chain is built from TRBV9 and TRBJ2-2; D uncertain. The CDR3 sequence is 14 residues long. The V and J ends lost 4 bases and 2 bases respectively, with 9 bases between them. CDR1 and CDR2 from the germline V gene are SGDLS and YYNGEE. CDR3 loop: CASSPRSNTGELFF. CDR3 sequence (DNA): TGTGCCAGCAGCCCCCGATCCAACACCGGGGAGCTGTTTTTT. The variable domain in full, completed from reference TRBV9 and TRBJ2-2, reads DSGVTQTPKHLITATGQRVTLRCSPRSGDLSVYWYQQSLDQGLQFLIQYYNGEERAKGNILERFSAQQFPDLHSELNLSSLELGDSALYFCASSPRSNTGELFFGEGSRLTVL.

The V gene is TRBV28, the J gene TRBJ1-5; 7 nucleotides align to TRBD1. Looked up from germline, CDR1 is MDHEN and CDR2 is SYDVKM. J lost 4 bases, V lost 5 bases, and 8 bases had no gene match. The CDR3 runs 15 residues. CDR3 loop: CASSRRQGNNQPQHF. In DNA form, the CDR3 reads TGTGCCAGCAGTCGAAGACAGGGCAATAATCAGCCCCAGCATTTT. Full variable domain (rest looked up from reference TRBV28 and TRBJ1-5): DVKVTQSSRYLVKRTGEKVFLECVQDMDHENMFWYRQDPGLGLRLIYFSYDVKMKEKGDIPEGYSVSREKKERFSLILESASTNQTSMYLCASSRRQGNNQPQHFGDGTRLSIL.

On this clone: Germline and junction disagree at one end, which may indicate a read error. The chain couples TRBV6-6 to TRBJ1-1; 9 bases map to TRBD1. Germline V gene lookup returns CDR1 MNHNY and CDR2 SVGAGI (reference sequence). The CDR3 is made up of 14 amino acids. The CDR3 protein is CAGSTTDRGTEAFF. CDR3 nucleotides: TGTGCCGGCAGTACCACGGACAGGGGAACTGAAGCTTTCTTT.

The chain employs TRBV11-2 and TRBJ1-3; D remains ambiguous. The germline V gene has CDR1 SGHAT and CDR2 FQNNGV. The CDR3 extends over 13 amino acids. V was clipped by 5 bases and J by 8 bases, with 13 bases between them. The CDR3 here is CASSANYQDTIYF. CDR3 DNA sequence: TGTGCCAGCAGCGCGAATTACCAGGACACCATATATTTT.

This chain links TRBV30 with TRBJ2-7; 7 bases align to TRBD2. The CDR3 extends over 15 amino acids. Germline lookup yields CDR1 GTSNPN and CDR2 SVGIG (reference sequence). V lost 1 base, J lost 6 bases, and 12 bases stayed unmatched. CDR3 bases: TGTGCCTGGAGTGGGGCCAGGTCGGGAGGCGGCGAGCAGTACTTC. Amino acid sequence: CAWSGARSGGGEQYF.

This sequence joins TRBV25-1 and TRBJ2-1; D possibly corresponds to TRBD2 (7 bases). This CDR3 is built from 15 residues. The germline gives CDR1 MGHDK, CDR2 SYGVNS. V was clipped by 7 bases and J by 4 bases, with 17 bases between them. The CDR3 is CASTREGGVYNEQFF. For the CDR3, the DNA is TGTGCCAGCACGAGGGAGGGGGGGGTTTACAATGAGCAGTTCTTC.

The gene calls are TRBV28 and TRBJ1-2; 10 bases align to TRBD1. With 7 bases clipped from V and 8 bases from J, the junction kept 13 bases outside the gene matches. CDR1 and CDR2 from the germline V gene are MDHEN and SYDVKM. This CDR3 contains 15 residues. The CDR3: CASTNSDRGVVGYTF. The CDR3 DNA is TGTGCCAGCACCAATTCGGACAGGGGGGTAGTCGGCTACACCTTC.

As regards this clone: Other nucleotide sequences in the sample specify the same CDR3. The J gene is TRBJ1-5, the V gene TRBV2, with a possible D match to TRBD1 (5 bases). V lost 6 bases and J 6 bases, leaving 12 bases between the germline ends. CDR3 length: 13 residues. Germline V gene sequence: CDR1 SNHLY, CDR2 FYNNEI. The CDR3 protein is CASSGTGFQPQHF. The CDR3 DNA sequence: TGTGCCAGCAGCGGGACCGGGTTTCAGCCCCAGCATTTT.

This chain joins TRBV2 and TRBJ2-1; D tentatively reads TRBD1 or TRBD2 (6 bases each). V was cut by 8 bases and J by 8 bases, with 22 bases left in between. The CDR3 has 15 residues. CDR1 is SNHLY, CDR2 FYNNEI, per germline. CDR3 sequence reads: CASRKTGAPRDEQFF. The CDR3 bases are TGTGCCAGCCGTAAAACGGGGGCGCCGCGGGATGAGCAGTTCTTC.

Here the CDR3 DNA reads TGTGCCATCAGTGAAGGGCTAGAGGAGACCCAGTACTTC. This sequence encodes CAISEGLEETQYF. V is TRBV10-3 and J is TRBJ2-5, with D hard to call. Germline assignment: CDR1 ENHRY and CDR2 SYGVKD. The germline V and J ends were trimmed by 3 bases and 5 bases, with 10 bases remaining between them. The CDR3 runs to 13 residues.

The V gene is TRBV7-9, the J gene TRBJ1-1; TRBD1 agrees at 10 bases. V lost 5 bases to trimming and J lost 4 bases; unmatched junction nucleotides: 13. There are 17 residues in the CDR3. Germline V gene sequence: CDR1 SEHNR, CDR2 FQNEAQ (reference sequence). CDR3 in DNA: TGTGCCAGCAGCCTAAGACTCGGGACAGGGGTTGGCACTGAAGCTTTCTTT. The encoded protein is CASSLRLGTGVGTEAFF. Filled out from reference TRBV7-9 and TRBJ1-1, the complete variable domain reads DTGVSQNPRHKITKRGQNVTFRCDPISEHNRLYWYRQTLGQGPEFLTYFQNEAQLEKSRLLSDRFSAERPKGSFSTLEIQRTEQGDSAMYLCASSLRLGTGVGTEAFFGQGTRLTVV.

A remark on this clone: A much larger clone sits a single nucleotide away, making a read error possible. The conserved final phenylalanine or tryptophan is absent from the CDR3, which likely points to a read error. The V call is TRBV5-1, the J call TRBJ2-7, with unresolved D. The germline V gene encodes CDR1 SGHRS and CDR2 YFSETQ. CDR3 length: 12 residues. V gave up 1 base and J gave up 6 bases, with 8 bases separating them. CDR3 sequence: CASSLRFSEQYL. Written as DNA, the CDR3 is TGCGCCAGCAGCTTGAGATTCAGCGAGCAGTACCTC.

Here the CDR3 DNA reads TGTGCCAGCACCCGGTACTCCGGTCAGCCCCAGCATTTT. Translation gives CASTRYSGQPQHF. V usage is TRBV7-9 and J usage is TRBJ1-5; D ambiguous. This CDR3 spans 13 amino acids. Germline V gene data show CDR1 as SEHNR and CDR2 as FQNEAQ (reference sequence). Trimming shortened V by 7 bases and J by 6 bases, and 13 bases separated the two germline ends.

This rearrangement joins TRBV10-3 to TRBJ2-2; D remains unclear. From germline, CDR1 is ENHRY and CDR2 SYGVKD. V was pared by 0 bases and J by 4 bases, with 6 bases between. The CDR3 loop spans 14 amino acids. In nucleotides, the CDR3 is TGTGCCATCAGTGAGTCTGGGCCCACCGGGGAGCTGTTTTTT. Translation: CAISESGPTGELFF.

The V gene is TRBV4-3, the J gene TRBJ1-3, with unresolved D. The ends were cut back, 0 bases at V and 4 bases at J, with 10 bases in the middle. CDR3 length equals 15 residues. CDR1 is LGHNA, CDR2 YSLEER, per germline. The CDR3 loop is CASSQEAYFGNTIYF. The CDR3 coding sequence is TGCGCCAGCAGCCAAGAAGCGTACTTCGGAAACACCATATATTTT.

This clone was picked up a small number of times. This chain joins TRBV6-6 and TRBJ2-5; D is ambiguous. The J call may be incorrect, as the DNA end agrees better with TRBJ2-7. Germline loops: CDR1 MNHNY, CDR2 SVGAGI (reference sequence). The CDR3 is 12 residues long. The CDR3 reads CASSYHPYEQYF. Written as DNA, the CDR3 is TGTGCCAGCAGTTACCATCCCTACGAGCAGTACTTC.

This sequence joins TRBV7-8 and TRBJ1-4; a possible D gene is TRBD1 (6 bases). CDR1 and CDR2 (germline): SGHVS, FQNEAQ. This CDR3 comprises 15 residues. Trimming removed 1 base from V and 8 bases from J, with 14 bases in between. In nucleotides, the CDR3 is TGTGCCAGCAGCTTAGGGTCAGGGGTAGGAGAAAAACTGTTTTTT. This encodes CASSLGSGVGEKLFF. Complete variable domain (other parts from reference TRBV7-8 and TRBJ1-4): GAGVSQSPRYKVAKRGQDVALRCDPISGHVSLFWYQQALGQGPEFLTYFQNEAQLDKSGLPSDRFFAERPEGSVSTLKIQRTQQEDSAVYLCASSLGSGVGEKLFFGSGTQLSVL.

V gene TRBV7-3 combines with J gene TRBJ2-7; weak D call: TRBD2 (6 bases). Trimming took 2 bases from V and 9 from J, leaving 14 bases between them. Looked up from germline, CDR1 is SGHTA and CDR2 is FQGTGA. The CDR3 contains 13 residues. CDR3 DNA sequence: TGTGCCAGCAGCTTAGGCTATCGGGACTTGCAGTACTTC. This sequence encodes CASSLGYRDLQYF. Full variable domain (missing parts from reference TRBV7-3 and TRBJ2-7): GAGVSQTPSNKVTEKGKYVELRCDPISGHTALYWYRQSLGQGPEFLIYFQGTGAADDSGLPNDRFFAVRPEGSVSTLKIQRTERGDSAVYLCASSLGYRDLQYFGPGTRLTVT.

On this clone itself: Other DNA variants within this sample encode the same CDR3. The chain employs TRBV5-1 and TRBJ2-3; 9 nucleotides agree with TRBD1. The V segment lost 5 bases and the J segment 3 bases; nucleotides outside the gene matches: 1. In germline, CDR1 is SGHRS, CDR2 YFSETQ. The CDR3 extends over 13 amino acids. The CDR3 protein is CASSGTGTDTQYF. The CDR3 DNA follows: TGCGCCAGCAGTGGGACAGGGACAGATACGCAGTATTTT.

The J gene is TRBJ1-2, the V gene TRBV27; 12 nucleotides agree with TRBD1. This CDR3 has 15 residues. CDR1 is MNHEY and CDR2 is SMNVEV in the germline V gene (reference sequence). The V gene end was trimmed by 4 bases and the J gene end by 4 bases; junction bases not matched to a gene: 4. The CDR3 reads CASSWDRGLSYGYTF. CDR3 sequence (DNA): TGTGCCAGCAGTTGGGACAGGGGGCTTAGCTATGGCTACACCTTC.